Listed below are T cell receptor beta chains from one sample, sequenced in a study of CD8 T cells in ankylosing spondylitis. TCRdb used MiXCR to reprocess the 5' RACE reads, holding one entry per CDR3 protein. The top ten clones hold roughly 16% of a sample with a few hundred thousand distinct CDR3 sequences, around 20% of them seen once. The sequencing input was blood, either unsorted or a sorted T cell fraction (not recorded which). The receptor source for this set is a male donor with ankylosing spondylitis. Each CDR3 is given without its conserved first and last residue. Only part of the rows carry a size: once, few, many, or a class if the clone is expanded.

V,J,size,CDR3
TRBV20-1,TRBJ2-7,-,SAISGTATYEQY
TRBV6-1,TRBJ1-1,few,ASRPDRNRNTEAF
TRBV7-9,TRBJ2-1,many,ASSLSRSSYNEQF
TRBV7-6,TRBJ2-1,-,ASSLGLMLREGGNNEQF
TRBV12-3/TRBV12-4,TRBJ2-7,few,ASSLGVALDYEQY
TRBV20-1,TRBJ1-2,-,SRAEDYGYT
TRBV19,TRBJ2-7,-,ASSITGRNSYEQY
TRBV11-2,TRBJ2-3,-,ASSSGRLDTDTQY
TRBV6-5,TRBJ2-4,-,ASSTRTGENIQY
TRBV18,TRBJ2-1,few,ASSPLLLGTGSYNEQF
TRBV4-1,TRBJ2-3,-,ASSQVGQAITDTQY
TRBV5-1,TRBJ2-7,-,ASSSRLGREQC
TRBV20-1,TRBJ2-7,-,SAEQGVFSYEQY
TRBV24-1,TRBJ2-5,-,ATSNRYQETQY
TRBV6-2/TRBV6-3,TRBJ2-1,many,ASSRTGGPYEQF
TRBV7-2,TRBJ2-1,few,ASRGGGPFNEQF
TRBV28,TRBJ2-4,-,ASSALAVAKNIQY
TRBV7-9,TRBJ2-7,-,ASSRGTGAYEQY
TRBV4-1,TRBJ2-6,few,ASSQDRSGQGTSGANVLT
TRBV12-3/TRBV12-4,TRBJ1-1,-,ASRWGTEAF
TRBV7-3,TRBJ2-2,-,ASSFSPERSGELF
TRBV18,TRBJ1-1,many,ASSPPTALGQTEAF
TRBV20-1,TRBJ2-1,few,SAPGDPGLRYNEQF
TRBV6-1,TRBJ1-2,few,ASRKIFQGRDYGYT
TRBV4-1,TRBJ2-4,-,ASSQGGGTNIQY
TRBV24-1,TRBJ1-2,-,ATSAGIDYT
TRBV20-1,TRBJ2-5,few,SARERAGETQY
TRBV20-1,TRBJ2-4,few,SASLIAKNIQY
TRBV28,TRBJ2-2,few,ASSSEGQLNTGELF
TRBV11-2,TRBJ1-4,few,ASSQGRANEKLF
TRBV6-5,TRBJ2-1,many,ASSYPRGPQF
TRBV3-1,TRBJ1-5,-,ASSQNQGGSQPQH
TRBV12-3/TRBV12-4,TRBJ1-5,-,ASSLGAGEQDQPQH
TRBV29-1,TRBJ2-3,few,STWVGSTDTQY
TRBV11-3,TRBJ2-3,-,ASSLDPTGRDTQY
TRBV18,TRBJ2-2,few,ASSSREFNTGELF
TRBV6-2/TRBV6-3,TRBJ1-2,-,AASKGTELGYGYT
TRBV12-3/TRBV12-4,TRBJ2-5,-,ASRSGALGTQY
TRBV28,TRBJ2-1,once,ASSLRRDAYNEQF
TRBV27,TRBJ1-5,few,ASSLRIGNQPQH
TRBV11-2,TRBJ1-4,-,ASSFSGTTNEKLF
TRBV7-3,TRBJ2-1,few,ASRAGGWNEQF
TRBV2,TRBJ2-1,few,ASSATGVNEQF
TRBV24-1,TRBJ2-5,-,ATSDGSGRAMETQY
TRBV5-1,TRBJ2-5,few,ASSLVGTDIQENQY
TRBV12-3/TRBV12-4,TRBJ1-1,many,ATALRADTEAF
TRBV12-3/TRBV12-4,TRBJ2-2,few,ASSLAGVGELF
TRBV2,TRBJ2-1,-,ASSERVGPQF
TRBV12-3/TRBV12-4,TRBJ1-1,few,ASSLGRQGFNTEAF
TRBV29-1,TRBJ2-3,few,SAERDRGTDTQY
TRBV3-1,TRBJ2-7,few,ASSQGTVQGEQY
TRBV28,TRBJ2-7,few,ASGRVKSYGYEQY
TRBV7-6,TRBJ2-1,-,ASSFGTANEQF
TRBV24-1,TRBJ2-3,-,ATSASYTDTQY